The 2 T cell receptor beta chains below come from one sample, sequenced in a study. TCRdb recomputed calls from the RT-PCR reads with MiXCR, one row per CDR3 protein. The table shows about 680,000 distinct CDR3 sequences, with over 12% occurring only once. The sequenced sample consisted of memory CD4+ T cells from blood. The source is a female donor in good health, serving as a healthy control.

V gene TRBV11-2 combines with J gene TRBJ1-1, with D unresolved. The CDR3 totals 14 residues. Germline V gene lookup returns CDR1 SGHAT and CDR2 FQNNGV. V lost 5 bases, J lost 6 bases, and 16 bases lay in between. The CDR3 region is CASSPKRDMPEAFF. For the CDR3, the DNA is TGTGCCAGCAGCCCGAAGAGGGATATGCCTGAAGCTTTCTTT.

In its sample, this clonotype was seen many times. This chain joins TRBV20-1 and TRBJ2-7; 7 nucleotides match TRBD1. Looked up from germline, CDR1 is DFQATT and CDR2 is SNEGSKA (reference sequence). The trim removed 0 bases at V and 0 bases at J, leaving 5 bases unmatched. This CDR3 comprises 15 residues. The CDR3 DNA sequence: TGCAGTGCTAGAGATCCCGGGACAGCCTCCTACGAGCAGTACTTC. Amino acids: CSARDPGTASYEQYF.